One and the same sample provided the 8 T cell receptor beta chains below, sequenced in a study of CD8+CD57+ T cells in acquired aplastic anemia. Investigators profiled TCR beta VDJ and CDR3 from genomic DNA template. TCRdb fed the reads into MiXCR, producing one record per CDR3 protein. The table lists some 92,000 distinct CDR3 sequences, less than 75% of them singletons. Patients chosen for sequencing had shown CD8+CD57+ cell expansion by flow cytometry. The material sequenced was sorted CD4+, CD8+, or CD8+CD57+ T cells (not recorded which) from PBMCs. The receptors come from a human donor with aplastic anemia.

V and J are TRBV11-2 and TRBJ2-5; perhaps TRBD2 as D (5 bases). Germline-derived CDR1 and CDR2 are SGHAT and FQNNGV. The CDR3 consists of 14 residues. Trimming took off 4 bases at V and 4 bases at J, with 13 bases between the two ends. The CDR3 here is CASSSPSGGETQYF. In DNA, the CDR3 is TGTGCCAGCAGCTCACCCAGCGGAGGAGAGACCCAGTACTTC.

The CDR3 region is CSARRQGQETQYF. Written as DNA, the CDR3 is TGCAGTGCTAGGCGACAGGGGCAAGAGACCCAGTACTTC. The J gene is TRBJ2-5, the V gene TRBV20-1, with TRBD1 identical over 8 bases. The V segment lost 3 bases and the J segment 2 bases; nucleotides outside the gene matches: 2. This CDR3 comprises 13 residues. Germline V CDR1 and CDR2: DFQATT, SNEGSKA (reference sequence).

The rearrangement uses TRBV20-1 and TRBJ1-1; D gene ambiguous. V lost 2 bases to trimming and J lost 1 base, with 5 bases between them. The CDR3 runs 12 residues. Germline V gene data show CDR1 as DFQATT and CDR2 as SNEGSKA (reference sequence). CDR3 residues: CSARKWNTEAFF. The CDR3 nucleotides read TGCAGTGCTAGAAAGTGGAACACTGAAGCTTTCTTT.

This chain joins TRBV24-1 and TRBJ2-7; 10 nucleotides agree with TRBD2. V lost 4 bases to trimming and J lost 2 bases; unmatched junction nucleotides: 4. Germline V lookup: CDR1 KGHDR, CDR2 SFDVKD. The CDR3 is made up of 15 amino acids. In DNA form, the CDR3 reads TGTGCCACCAGTGACCCCGGGACTAGCGCCTACGAGCAGTACTTC. It specifies CATSDPGTSAYEQYF.

As to this clonotype: Its ends do not fully match the called genes, so a read error is possible. The chain has TRBV29-1 and TRBJ2-5; TRBD2 matches 11 bases. The CDR3 is made up of 14 amino acids. CDR1 is SQVTM, CDR2 ANQGSEA, per germline. The CDR3 region is CSVALAGAQVTQYF. For the CDR3, the DNA is TGCAGCGTTGCACTAGCGGGGGCACAAGTGACCCAGTACTTC.

The chain couples TRBV7-8 to TRBJ2-5; 8 bases align to TRBD1. V shed 7 bases, J shed 3 bases, and the junction held 7 bases outside the gene matches. In germline, CDR1 is SGHVS, CDR2 FQNEAQ. This CDR3 is 14 amino acids long. The CDR3 protein is CASMRNRGEETQYF. CDR3 bases: TGTGCCAGCATGAGGAACAGGGGGGAAGAGACCCAGTACTTC.

The chain joins TRBV20-1 to TRBJ2-1, with 8 bases identical to TRBD2. Germline V lookup: CDR1 DFQATT, CDR2 SNEGSKA (reference sequence). J lost 4 bases, V lost 5 bases, and 7 bases had no gene match. CDR3 length equals 14 residues. The CDR3 nucleotides are TGCAGTGCTCAGCGAGCGGGGGCGTACAATGAGCAGTTCTTC. Protein sequence: CSAQRAGAYNEQFF.

This chain joins TRBV2 and TRBJ2-7, with D possibly matching TRBD2 (5 bases). The CDR3 contains 14 residues. CDR1 is SNHLY, CDR2 FYNNEI, per germline. Trimming took 7 bases from V and 5 from J, leaving 18 bases between them. CDR3: CASKGGLAVHEQYF. CDR3 bases: TGTGCCAGCAAGGGCGGGCTAGCTGTGCACGAGCAGTACTTC.